This paragraph covers one TCR beta chain sequence. CDR1 and CDR2 (germline): SGHTA, FQGNSA. V lost 1 base and J 7 bases, leaving 16 bases between the germline ends. The CDR3 is made up of 15 amino acids. This sample is part of a study of blood T cell repertoires in COVID-19. The method was immunoSEQ multiplex PCR; TCRdb's version includes in-frame clones alone and lacks a portion of them. The sample consists of hundreds of thousands of clones, roughly 86% of them appearing once. Sequences were obtained from PBMCs or T cells enriched from blood (not recorded which). The receptor's source is a woman between 50 and 59 years old who had been exposed to COVID-19. This sequence joins TRBV7-2 and TRBJ1-2; D possibly corresponds to TRBD1 (6 bases). The CDR3 DNA follows: TGTGCCAGCAGCTTAGACACTGCCGGGGGGCGTGGCTACACCTTC. This translates into CASSLDTAGGRGYTF.